The T cell receptor (beta chain) under discussion was sequenced for a study of shared clonotypes between healthy human individuals. Study-level information: Aged 18 to 49, the donors were two women and a few men. Plates per donor: three CD4 naive, three CD4 memory, two CD8 naive, one CD8 memory.

Sequenced by immunoSEQ multiplex PCR; TCRdb stores in-frame clones only, minus some. In the table there are fewer than 850,000 clones, roughly 91% of which are singletons. Adults of Caucasian background living in Nashville, Tennessee made up all donors. The germline V gene has CDR1 PRHDT and CDR2 FYEKMQ (reference sequence). The CDR3 has 13 amino acids. Between the trimmed V and J ends, which lost 5 bases and 0 bases, there was a span of 8 bases. The chain uses TRBV13 and TRBJ2-7, with D possibly TRBD1 on 5 matching bases. This receptor was identified in a man between 18 and 35 years old in good health. Some clones in this sample may be carry-over from other donors' samples. Sequenced sample: memory CD8+ T cells from PBMCs. Subset described: CD45RO+ cells pooled with CCR7-negative TemRA cells. The CDR3 coding sequence is TGTGCCAGCAGCACGACAGCCTCCTACGAGCAGTACTTC. It translates to CASSTTASYEQYF.